The source of this TCR beta chain is a study of OX40 agonist ivuxolimab in advanced cancers. The assay was immunoSEQ multiplex PCR, and TCRdb's table has in-frame clones only and misses some. This table holds 20,000 to 30,000 clones, 65% to 80% found once. The germline V and J ends were trimmed by 5 bases and 2 bases, with 13 bases remaining between them. Germline-derived CDR1 and CDR2 are SQVTM and ANQGSEA. This CDR3 comprises 13 residues. The genes are TRBV29-1 and TRBJ2-7; D not certain. This sequence originates from an adult with an advanced solid tumor such as melanoma, head and neck, liver or kidney cancer. The sample was CD4+ or CD8+ T cells sorted from blood, taken in a trial of the OX40 agonist ivuxolimab. CDR3: CSVQLQATYEQYF. The CDR3 nucleotides are TGCAGCGTTCAACTTCAAGCCACCTACGAGCAGTACTTC.